Below, 16 T cell receptor beta chains from the same sample are listed, as sequenced in a study of cytomegalovirus exposure and HLA in healthy donors. The protocol was immunoSEQ multiplex PCR, while the TCRdb copy is restricted to in-frame clones and leaves out a portion. The repertoire has approximately 240,000 clones, about 90% of them found once; the top ten carry approximately 1%. The sample consisted of PBMCs. These receptors were collected from a woman younger than 35 in good health and CMV-seronegative.

As DNA, the CDR3 is TGCGCCAGCAGCGGATTCCTCCGGGAACGTCCCAATGAGCAGTTCTTC. Its protein is CASSGFLRERPNEQFF. V gene TRBV5-1 combines with J gene TRBJ2-1, with D perhaps TRBD2 (5 bases). There are 16 residues in the CDR3. V lost 4 bases and J 6 bases, leaving 20 bases between the germline ends. From germline, CDR1 is SGHRS and CDR2 YFSETQ.

The rearrangement links TRBV27 to TRBJ2-3, with D possibly matching TRBD1 (5 bases). The germline gives CDR1 MNHEY, CDR2 SMNVEV (reference sequence). This CDR3 spans 13 amino acids. V dropped 2 bases and J dropped 10 bases, with 13 bases sitting between them. This CDR3 reads CASSLGAARAQYF. The CDR3 coding sequence is TGTGCCAGCAGTTTAGGGGCCGCCCGTGCGCAGTATTTT.

About this clone: Other DNA sequences in the same sample also yield this CDR3. The chain is built from TRBV9 and TRBJ2-7; TRBD2 agrees at 7 bases. Germline-derived CDR1 and CDR2 are SGDLS and YYNGEE. This CDR3 has 14 residues. The V gene end was trimmed by 2 bases and the J gene end by 2 bases; junction bases not matched to a gene: 4. The CDR3 loop reads CASSVGGGTYEQYF. CDR3 sequence (DNA): TGTGCCAGCAGCGTGGGGGGAGGGACCTACGAGCAGTACTTC.

The rearrangement joins TRBV5-4 to TRBJ1-6, with D perhaps TRBD1 (6 bases). The germline V gene encodes CDR1 SGHNT and CDR2 YYREEE (reference sequence). V dropped 3 bases and J dropped 9 bases, with 13 bases sitting between them. The CDR3 spans 14 residues. In nucleotides, the CDR3 is TGTGCCAGCAGCTCGACAGGTTCAAGTTCACCCCTCCACTTT. Translation: CASSSTGSSSPLHF.

The chain employs TRBV30 and TRBJ2-7; D is perhaps TRBD1 (5 bases). The CDR3 totals 10 residues. CDR1 and CDR2 from the germline V gene are GTSNPN and SVGIG (reference sequence). The CDR3 reads CAAGSHEQYF. As DNA, the CDR3 is TGTGCGGCAGGGTCCCACGAGCAGTACTTC.

The chain couples TRBV5-1 to TRBJ1-1, with D possibly matching TRBD1 (5 bases). Trimming left V 2 bases short and J 5 bases short, with 10 bases between. Germline CDR1 reads SGHRS; CDR2 reads YFSETQ. This CDR3 spans 13 amino acids. Written as DNA, the CDR3 is TGCGCCAGCAGCTTCTCGACAGCTACTGAAGCTTTCTTT. As protein: CASSFSTATEAFF.

CDR3 nucleotides: TGTGCCAGTAGTATGTTGGCGCTCGGAGTGGACGAGCAGTACTTC. It is translated as CASSMLALGVDEQYF. The chain carries TRBV19 and TRBJ2-7, with D uncertain. The length of the CDR3 is 15 residues. Germline values: CDR1 LNHDA, CDR2 SQIVND (reference sequence). Deletions cut 3 bases from V and 5 bases from J, with 17 bases between.

The chain carries TRBV6-1 and TRBJ1-1; TRBD1 might be the D (5 bases). Trimming pared 3 bases from V and 9 bases from J, leaving 26 bases between. The CDR3 sequence is 17 residues long. Germline CDR1 reads MNHNS; CDR2 reads SASEGT. This CDR3 is CASSDGFARASGLKAFF. The DNA of the CDR3 is TGTGCCAGCAGTGACGGTTTCGCCAGGGCATCCGGATTGAAAGCTTTCTTT.

The chain carries TRBV7-2 and TRBJ2-7; TRBD2 might be the D (6 bases). Germline assignment: CDR1 SGHTA and CDR2 FQGNSA. Deletions cut 5 bases from V and 3 bases from J, with 17 bases between. The CDR3 has 15 residues. The CDR3 protein is CASSPIGRDFYEQYF. CDR3 nucleotide sequence: TGTGCCAGCAGCCCCATTGGGCGGGACTTCTACGAGCAGTACTTC.

V gene TRBV6-6 combines with J gene TRBJ2-2, with 11 bases fitting TRBD1. There are 15 residues in the CDR3. Unmatched junction bases numbered 6, after V lost 7 bases and J lost 5 bases. CDR1 and CDR2 (germline): MNHNY, SVGAGI (reference sequence). CDR3 residues: CASTPGTGGTGELFF. The CDR3 DNA follows: TGTGCCAGCACCCCCGGGACAGGGGGAACCGGGGAGCTGTTTTTT.

The chain carries TRBV7-2 and TRBJ2-3, with D perhaps TRBD2 (6 bases). V shed 7 bases and J shed 8 bases, with 13 bases lying between them. The length of the CDR3 is 12 residues. Germline loops: CDR1 SGHTA, CDR2 FQGNSA. CDR3 coding DNA: TGTGCCAGCACTAGCGACCGGGTTACGCAGTATTTT. Translating it yields CASTSDRVTQYF.

In its sample, this clone was seen a few times. The V and J genes are TRBV19 and TRBJ2-1; no reliable D call. The V and J ends lost 4 bases and 0 bases respectively, with 4 bases between them. This CDR3 is built from 13 residues. Germline CDR1 is LNHDA and CDR2 is SQIVND (reference sequence). In DNA, the CDR3 is TGTGCCAGTAGTACGGGCTCCTACAATGAGCAGTTCTTC. Its translation is CASSTGSYNEQFF.

This chain links TRBV27 with TRBJ1-1, with D maybe TRBD1 (5 bases). The CDR3 runs to 15 residues. Looked up from germline, CDR1 is MNHEY and CDR2 is SMNVEV (reference sequence). Trimming cost V 2 bases and J 6 bases, with 16 bases left between them. The CDR3 DNA sequence: TGTGCCAGCAGTTTACAGGGTTTAAGCGACGCTGAAGCTTTCTTT. It codes for CASSLQGLSDAEAFF.

J is TRBJ2-1 and V is TRBV27; the match to TRBD2 covers 9 bases. The CDR3 consists of 16 residues. The germline V gene has CDR1 MNHEY and CDR2 SMNVEV (reference sequence). V was pared by 1 base and J by 7 bases, with 8 bases of the junction left unmatched. CDR3 bases: TGTGCCAGCAGTTTATTGGGAGCGGGAGGTAGTAATGAGCAGTTCTTC. Amino acid sequence: CASSLLGAGGSNEQFF.

This sequence joins TRBV19 and TRBJ1-2; TRBD1 is a possible D gene (5 bases). Germline-derived CDR1 and CDR2 are LNHDA and SQIVND (reference sequence). This CDR3 has 17 residues. The V end lost 8 bases, the J end lost 4 bases, and 26 bases lay between the germline ends. This CDR3 reads CASFSGGSLPRGYGYTF. CDR3 nucleotide sequence: TGTGCCAGTTTTTCCGGGGGGAGTTTGCCTCGAGGCTATGGCTACACCTTC.

This sequence joins TRBV29-1 and TRBJ2-1; 11 positions match TRBD2. The germline V gene has CDR1 SQVTM and CDR2 ANQGSEA. The junction had 8 bases not matched to a gene; V was cut back by 4 bases and J by 6 bases. The CDR3 extends over 15 amino acids. Written as DNA, the CDR3 is TGCAGCGTTGGGCCAGGACTAGCGGGCAGCAATGAGCAGTTCTTC. Translating it yields CSVGPGLAGSNEQFF.